The 15 T cell receptor beta chains below come from one sample, sequenced in a study of blood T cells in healthy people across ages. A J-beta primer mix and a sample-barcoded 5' primer were used in a second PCR of about 7 to 12 cycles. One entry per CDR3 protein, called by TCRdb with MiXCR from the 5' RACE reads. Among 800,000 to 950,000 distinct CDR3 sequences listed, almost 30% were seen once. This sample was shared with a second study, whose subject was T cells of mothers and their children.

Material: blood. The receptors shown here come from a woman aged 40 to 49 in good health.

V usage is TRBV20-1 and J usage is TRBJ2-5; D is ambiguous. Germline-derived CDR1 and CDR2 are DFQATT and SNEGSKA (reference sequence). The CDR3 runs to 15 residues. Trimming took off 3 bases at V and 11 bases at J, with 25 bases between the two ends. In DNA, the CDR3 is TGCAGTGCTAGTGAGCCGCTCCGAATCAGGAAAGAGCAGTACTTC. Encoded protein: CSASEPLRIRKEQYF.

Many counts were recorded for this clonotype. In nucleotides, the CDR3 is TGTGCCAGCAGCCAAGAATGGACAGAGACCCAGTACTTC. This encodes CASSQEWTETQYF. The chain recombines TRBV14 with TRBJ2-5; D unclear. The CDR3 sequence is 13 residues long. The germline CDR1 and CDR2 sequences are SGHDN and FVKESK. The V gene lost 0 bases and the J gene lost 4 bases, with 6 bases spanning the gap.

In its sample, this clonotype was seen a few times. The V gene is TRBV25-1, the J gene TRBJ2-3, with a tentative D call TRBD2 (6 bases). Germline CDR1 is MGHDK and CDR2 is SYGVNS. The CDR3 is 16 amino acids. The germline V and J ends were trimmed by 3 bases and 5 bases, with 18 bases remaining between them. The CDR3 loop reads CASSDPRGDIIDTQYF. CDR3 nucleotide sequence: TGTGCCAGCAGTGACCCGCGGGGAGATATTATAGATACGCAGTATTTT.

The chain couples TRBV6-4 to TRBJ2-5; TRBD2 is a possible D gene (6 bases). The germline gives CDR1 MRHNA, CDR2 SNTAGT. V lost 3 bases and J lost 2, with 13 bases in between. The CDR3 is 15 amino acids. CDR3 protein: CASSEAERAQETQYF. The DNA for the CDR3 is TGTGCCAGCAGTGAAGCCGAGCGGGCACAAGAGACCCAGTACTTC.

Concerning this clonotype itself: This could be a read error, since a much larger clone is one nucleotide away. This chain connects TRBV20-1 to TRBJ1-2, with 7 bases matching TRBD1. CDR3 length equals 12 residues. Germline lookup yields CDR1 DFQATT and CDR2 SNEGSKA (reference sequence). V lost 5 bases, J lost 4 bases, and 4 bases stayed unmatched. The CDR3 is CSARHRGYGYTF. CDR3 DNA sequence: TGCAGTGCTCGCCACAGGGGCTATGGCTACACCTTC.

In its sample, this clonotype was seen many times. CDR3 sequence (DNA): TGTGCCAGCAGTTTATACCAGAACCTAGAGACCCAGTACTTC. Translation: CASSLYQNLETQYF. The chain uses TRBV28 and TRBJ2-5, with unresolved D. The germline CDR1 and CDR2 sequences are MDHEN and SYDVKM. Trimming pared 1 base from V and 4 bases from J, leaving 10 bases between. This CDR3 comprises 14 residues.

There are a few counts of this clonotype. V gene TRBV2 combines with J gene TRBJ2-1; 14 bases line up with TRBD2. Germline CDR1 and CDR2: SNHLY and FYNNEI. The CDR3 is made up of 14 amino acids. V gave up 10 bases and J gave up 6 bases; unmatched junction bases: 5. This chain's CDR3 is CAIRLAGGPNEQFF. CDR3 bases: TGTGCCATCCGACTAGCGGGGGGGCCCAATGAGCAGTTCTTC.

In the case of this clonotype: A much larger clone lies one base from this, so it may be a read error. V gene TRBV7-2 combines with J gene TRBJ1-6; D remains unclear. The CDR3 is 13 amino acids. Germline CDR1 is SGHTA and CDR2 is FQGNSA. CDR3 sequence: CASSSRQVSPRHF. As DNA, the CDR3 is TGTGCCAGCAGCTCTCGGCAGGTCTCACCCCGCCACTTT. The whole variable domain, filled in from reference TRBV7-2 and TRBJ1-6, reads GAGVSQSPSNKVTEKGKDVELRCDPISGHTALYWYRQSLGQGLEFLIYFQGNSAPDKSGLPSDRFSAERTGGSVSTLTIQRTQQEDSAVYLCASSSRQVSPRHFGNGTRLTVT.

This clonotype was counted a few times. CDR3 in DNA: TGTGCCAGCAGCTTAATGGGACAGGGGGCAGGGGGCTACACCTTC. Encoded protein: CASSLMGQGAGGYTF. J is TRBJ1-2 and V is TRBV7-2; 12 bases fit TRBD1. The CDR3 has 15 residues. The ends lost 2 bases at V and 8 bases at J; junction bases unmatched: 6. Germline CDR1 is SGHTA and CDR2 is FQGNSA.

The sample holds many counts of this clonotype. The chain joins TRBV27 to TRBJ2-7; possibly TRBD2 for D (6 bases). The V end lost 5 bases, the J end lost 4 bases, and 12 bases lay between the germline ends. Germline V gene lookup returns CDR1 MNHEY and CDR2 SMNVEV (reference sequence). The CDR3 has 13 residues. This CDR3 reads CASSVTRSYEQYF. In DNA form, the CDR3 reads TGTGCCAGCAGTGTGACTAGATCTTACGAGCAGTACTTC.

This chain uses TRBV18 with TRBJ1-2, with D hard to call. Trimming removed 3 bases from V and 6 bases from J, with 11 bases in between. The V gene's germline CDR1 is KGHSH and CDR2 LQKENI. CDR3 length: 13 residues. The CDR3 coding sequence is TGTGCCAGCTCACCCCGAGGGAGTGATGGCTACACCTTC. Protein: CASSPRGSDGYTF.

This clonotype has just a few counts. The V and J genes are TRBV12-3 or TRBV12-4 and TRBJ1-5; TRBD1 matches at 11 bases. V gave up 5 bases and J gave up 3 bases; unmatched junction bases: 3. The CDR3 is 15 amino acids. The CDR3 sequence: CASSAGQGVNQPQHF. As DNA, the CDR3 is TGTGCCAGCAGTGCGGGACAGGGGGTCAATCAGCCCCAGCATTTT.

Comment on this clonotype: A read error may produce the germline difference seen at one junction end. V usage is TRBV7-2 and J usage is TRBJ1-5; D gene unclear. This CDR3 spans 13 amino acids. Germline V gives CDR1 SGHTA, CDR2 FQGNSA. The CDR3 DNA follows: TGTGCCATCAGCTTAGCAGAGAATCAGCCCCAGCATTTT. Amino acids: CAISLAENQPQHF.

This clonotype was seen more than once but under ten times. The gene calls are TRBV29-1 and TRBJ2-3; D possibly corresponds to TRBD1 (5 bases). Germline assignment: CDR1 SQVTM and CDR2 ANQGSEA. This CDR3 is 15 amino acids long. Trimming removed 4 bases from V and 2 bases from J, with 16 bases in between. CDR3: CSVGGRKTNTDTQYF. The CDR3 nucleotides are TGCAGCGTTGGGGGCAGGAAAACCAACACAGATACGCAGTATTTT.

This clonotype was seen at least ten times. The rearrangement links TRBV6-4 to TRBJ2-1, with D possibly being TRBD1 (6 bases). The germline V gene encodes CDR1 MRHNA and CDR2 SNTAGT. Deletions cut 5 bases from V and 2 bases from J, with 10 bases between. The CDR3 is 14 residues long. As DNA, the CDR3 is TGTGCCAGCAGTCCAACAGGGACCTACAATGAGCAGTTCTTC. Its protein is CASSPTGTYNEQFF.